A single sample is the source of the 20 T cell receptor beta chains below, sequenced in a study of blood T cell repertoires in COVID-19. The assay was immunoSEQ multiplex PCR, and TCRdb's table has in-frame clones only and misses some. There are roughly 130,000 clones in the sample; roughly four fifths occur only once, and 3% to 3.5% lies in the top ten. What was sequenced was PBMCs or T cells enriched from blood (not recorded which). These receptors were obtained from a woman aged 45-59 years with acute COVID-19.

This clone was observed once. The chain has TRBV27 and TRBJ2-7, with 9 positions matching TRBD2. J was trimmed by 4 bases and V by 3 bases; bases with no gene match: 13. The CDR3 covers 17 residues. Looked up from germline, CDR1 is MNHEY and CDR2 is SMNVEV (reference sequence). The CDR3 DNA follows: TGTGCCAGCAGTTTTTGGGGCGGGGGGGCACTTTCTTACGAGCAGTACTTC. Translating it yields CASSFWGGGALSYEQYF.

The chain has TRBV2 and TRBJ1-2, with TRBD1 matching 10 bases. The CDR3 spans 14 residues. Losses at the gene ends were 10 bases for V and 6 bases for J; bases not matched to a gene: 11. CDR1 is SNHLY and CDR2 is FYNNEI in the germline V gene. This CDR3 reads CAISVVGQGNGYTF. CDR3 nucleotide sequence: TGTGCCATTTCTGTAGTGGGACAGGGGAATGGCTACACCTTC.

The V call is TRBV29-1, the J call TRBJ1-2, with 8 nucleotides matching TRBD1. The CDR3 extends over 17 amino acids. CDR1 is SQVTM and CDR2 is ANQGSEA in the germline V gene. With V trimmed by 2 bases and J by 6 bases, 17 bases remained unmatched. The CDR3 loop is CSVERGVTGVEKDGYTF. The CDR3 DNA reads TGCAGCGTTGAAAGGGGGGTGACAGGGGTCGAGAAGGATGGCTACACCTTC. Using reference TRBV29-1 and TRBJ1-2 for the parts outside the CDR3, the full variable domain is SAVISQKPSRDICQRGTSLTIQCQVDSQVTMMFWYRQQPGQSLTLIATANQGSEATYESGFVIDKFPISRPNLTFSTLTVSNMSPEDSSIYLCSVERGVTGVEKDGYTFGSGTRLTVV.

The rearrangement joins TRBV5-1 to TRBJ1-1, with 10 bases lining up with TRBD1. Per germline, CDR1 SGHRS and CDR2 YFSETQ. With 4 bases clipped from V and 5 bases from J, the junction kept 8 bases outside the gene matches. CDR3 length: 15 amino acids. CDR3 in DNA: TGCGCCAGCAGCCCCTGGACAGGGGGAGCGACTGAAGCTTTCTTT. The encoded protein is CASSPWTGGATEAFF.

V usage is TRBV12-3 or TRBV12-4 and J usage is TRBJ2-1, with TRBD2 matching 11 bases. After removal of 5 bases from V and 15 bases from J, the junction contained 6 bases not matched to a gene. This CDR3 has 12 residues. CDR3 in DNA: TGTGCCAGCAGTATTAGCGGGAGGGCCGGGTTCTTC. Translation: CASSISGRAGFF.

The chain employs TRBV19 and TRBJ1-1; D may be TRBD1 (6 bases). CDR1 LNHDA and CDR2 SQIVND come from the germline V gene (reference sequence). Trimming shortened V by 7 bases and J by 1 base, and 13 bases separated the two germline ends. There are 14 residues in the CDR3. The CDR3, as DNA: TGTGCCAGTACTTTCGGACAGTCGAACACTGAAGCTTTCTTT. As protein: CASTFGQSNTEAFF.

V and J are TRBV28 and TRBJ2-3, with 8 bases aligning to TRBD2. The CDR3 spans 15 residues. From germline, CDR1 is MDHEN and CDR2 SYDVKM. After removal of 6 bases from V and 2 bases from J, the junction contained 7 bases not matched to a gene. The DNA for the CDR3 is TGTGCCAGCAGCGCTGCGGGGGGTTACACAGATACGCAGTATTTT. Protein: CASSAAGGYTDTQYF.

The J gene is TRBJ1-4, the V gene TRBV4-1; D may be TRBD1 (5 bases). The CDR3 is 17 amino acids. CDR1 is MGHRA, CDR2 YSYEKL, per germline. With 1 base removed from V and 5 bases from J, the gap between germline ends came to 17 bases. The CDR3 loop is CASSQVGRGTTNEKLFF. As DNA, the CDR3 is TGCGCCAGCAGCCAAGTGGGGCGGGGAACTACAAATGAAAAACTGTTTTTT.

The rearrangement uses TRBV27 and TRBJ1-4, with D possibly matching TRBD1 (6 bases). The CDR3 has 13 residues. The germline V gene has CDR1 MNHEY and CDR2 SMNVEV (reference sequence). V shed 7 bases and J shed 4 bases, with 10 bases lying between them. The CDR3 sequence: CASTGEGNEKLFF. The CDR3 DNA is TGTGCCAGCACAGGGGAGGGTAATGAAAAACTGTTTTTT.

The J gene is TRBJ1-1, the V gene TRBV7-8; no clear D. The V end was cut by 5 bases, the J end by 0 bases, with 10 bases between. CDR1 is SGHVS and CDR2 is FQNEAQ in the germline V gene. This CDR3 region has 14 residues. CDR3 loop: CASSRLSMNTEAFF. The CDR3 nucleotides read TGTGCCAGCAGCCGATTAAGCATGAACACTGAAGCTTTCTTT.

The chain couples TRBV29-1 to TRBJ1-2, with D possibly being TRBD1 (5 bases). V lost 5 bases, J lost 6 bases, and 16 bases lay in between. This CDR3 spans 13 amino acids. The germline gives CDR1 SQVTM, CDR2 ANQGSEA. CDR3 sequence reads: CSVLRAGLDGYTF. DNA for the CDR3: TGCAGCGTTCTCCGTGCAGGGCTCGATGGCTACACCTTC.

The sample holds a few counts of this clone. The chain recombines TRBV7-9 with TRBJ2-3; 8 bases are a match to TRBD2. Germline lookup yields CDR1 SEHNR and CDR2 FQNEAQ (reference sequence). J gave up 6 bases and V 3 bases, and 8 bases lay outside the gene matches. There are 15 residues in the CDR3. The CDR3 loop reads CASSFFAGGRDTQYF. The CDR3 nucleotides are TGTGCCAGCAGCTTTTTCGCGGGAGGCCGGGATACGCAGTATTTT.

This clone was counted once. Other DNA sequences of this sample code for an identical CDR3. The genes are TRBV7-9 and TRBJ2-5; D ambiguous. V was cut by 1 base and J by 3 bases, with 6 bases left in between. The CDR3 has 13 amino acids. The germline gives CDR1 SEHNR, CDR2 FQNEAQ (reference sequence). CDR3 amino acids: CASSLGGEETQYF. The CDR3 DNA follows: TGTGCCAGCAGCTTAGGAGGCGAAGAGACCCAGTACTTC.

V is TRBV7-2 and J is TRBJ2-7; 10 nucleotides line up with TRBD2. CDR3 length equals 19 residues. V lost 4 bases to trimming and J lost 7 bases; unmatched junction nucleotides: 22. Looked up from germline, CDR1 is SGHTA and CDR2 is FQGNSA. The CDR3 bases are TGTGCCAGCAGCTCCATTCCGGTCGGTAGCGGGAGGCCTCTGGGGGAGCAGTACTTC. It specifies CASSSIPVGSGRPLGEQYF.

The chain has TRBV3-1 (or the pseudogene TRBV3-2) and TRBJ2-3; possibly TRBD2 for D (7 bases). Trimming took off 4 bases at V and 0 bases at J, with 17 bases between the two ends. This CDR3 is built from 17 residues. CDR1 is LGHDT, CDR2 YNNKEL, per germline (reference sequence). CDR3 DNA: TGTGCCAGCAGCCCGAGGGGGGGACTGGGGAGCACAGATACGCAGTATTTT. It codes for CASSPRGGLGSTDTQYF.

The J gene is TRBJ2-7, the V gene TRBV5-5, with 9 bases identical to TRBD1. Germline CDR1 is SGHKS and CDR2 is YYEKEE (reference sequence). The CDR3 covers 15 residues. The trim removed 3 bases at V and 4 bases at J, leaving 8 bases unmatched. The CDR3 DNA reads TGTGCCAGCAGCTCGCTGACAGGGGGACTTTACGAGCAGTACTTC. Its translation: CASSSLTGGLYEQYF.

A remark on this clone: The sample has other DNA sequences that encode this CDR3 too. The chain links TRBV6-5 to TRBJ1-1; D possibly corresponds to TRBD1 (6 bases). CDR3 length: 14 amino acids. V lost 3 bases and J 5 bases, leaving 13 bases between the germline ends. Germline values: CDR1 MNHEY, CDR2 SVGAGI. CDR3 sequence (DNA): TGTGCCAGCAGTTATAGGGGGGGTGGAACTGAAGCTTTCTTT. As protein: CASSYRGGGTEAFF.

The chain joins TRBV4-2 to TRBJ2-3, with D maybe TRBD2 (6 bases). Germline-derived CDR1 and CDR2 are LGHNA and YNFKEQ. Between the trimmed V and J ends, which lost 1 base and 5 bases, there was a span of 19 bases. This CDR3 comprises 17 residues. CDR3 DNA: TGTGCCAGCAGCCAAGTCGTTTTAACGGGAGAGTTAGATACGCAGTATTTT. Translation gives CASSQVVLTGELDTQYF.

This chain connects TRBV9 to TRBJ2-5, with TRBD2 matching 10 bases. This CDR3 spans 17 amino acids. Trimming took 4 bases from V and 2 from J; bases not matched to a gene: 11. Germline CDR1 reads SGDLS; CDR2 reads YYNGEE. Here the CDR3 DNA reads TGTGCCAGCAGCACAGCGGGAGGGTTAAGATATCAAGAGACCCAGTACTTC. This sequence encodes CASSTAGGLRYQETQYF.

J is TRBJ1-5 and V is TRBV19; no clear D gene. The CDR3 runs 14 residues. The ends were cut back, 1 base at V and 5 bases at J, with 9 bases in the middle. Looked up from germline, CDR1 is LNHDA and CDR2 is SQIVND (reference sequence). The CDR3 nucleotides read TGTGCCAGTAGTATAGTAGGGAGGTATCAGCCCCAGCATTTT. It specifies CASSIVGRYQPQHF.